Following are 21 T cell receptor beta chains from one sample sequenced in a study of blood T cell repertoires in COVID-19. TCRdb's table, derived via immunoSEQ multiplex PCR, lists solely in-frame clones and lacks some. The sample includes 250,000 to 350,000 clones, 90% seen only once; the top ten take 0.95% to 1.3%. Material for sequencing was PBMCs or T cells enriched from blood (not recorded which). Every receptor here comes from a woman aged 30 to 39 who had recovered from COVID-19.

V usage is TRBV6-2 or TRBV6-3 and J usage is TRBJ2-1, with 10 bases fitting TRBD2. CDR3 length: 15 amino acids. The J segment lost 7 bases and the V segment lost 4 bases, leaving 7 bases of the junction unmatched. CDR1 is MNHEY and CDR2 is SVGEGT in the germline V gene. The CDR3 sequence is CASSLLAGDGNEQFF. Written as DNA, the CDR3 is TGTGCCAGCAGTTTGCTAGCGGGAGACGGTAATGAGCAGTTCTTC.

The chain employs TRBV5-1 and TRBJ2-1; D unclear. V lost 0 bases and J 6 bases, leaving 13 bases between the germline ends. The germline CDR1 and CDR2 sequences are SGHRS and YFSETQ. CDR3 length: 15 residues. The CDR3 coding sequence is TGCGCCAGCAGCTTGGCCAATGATAACTTCAATGAGCAGTTCTTC. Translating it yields CASSLANDNFNEQFF.

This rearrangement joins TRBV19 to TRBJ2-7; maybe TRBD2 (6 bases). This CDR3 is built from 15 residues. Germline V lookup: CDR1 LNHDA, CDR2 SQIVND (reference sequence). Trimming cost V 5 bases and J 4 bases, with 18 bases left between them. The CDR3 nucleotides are TGTGCCAGTAGTCAGGTCGGGGGAGCGGAGTACGAGCAGTACTTC. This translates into CASSQVGGAEYEQYF. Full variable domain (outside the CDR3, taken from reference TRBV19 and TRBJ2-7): DGGITQSPKYLFRKEGQNVTLSCEQNLNHDAMYWYRQDPGQGLRLIYYSQIVNDFQKGDIAEGYSVSREKKESFPLTVTSAQKNPTAFYLCASSQVGGAEYEQYFGPGTRLTVT.

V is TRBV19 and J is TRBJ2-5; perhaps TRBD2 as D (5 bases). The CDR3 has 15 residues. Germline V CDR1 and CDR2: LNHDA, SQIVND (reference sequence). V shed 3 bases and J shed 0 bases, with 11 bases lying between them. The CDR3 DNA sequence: TGTGCCAGTAGTATCCAAACGGGGTACCAAGAGACCCAGTACTTC. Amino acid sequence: CASSIQTGYQETQYF. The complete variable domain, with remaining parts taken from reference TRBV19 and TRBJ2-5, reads DGGITQSPKYLFRKEGQNVTLSCEQNLNHDAMYWYRQDPGQGLRLIYYSQIVNDFQKGDIAEGYSVSREKKESFPLTVTSAQKNPTAFYLCASSIQTGYQETQYFGPGTRLLVL.

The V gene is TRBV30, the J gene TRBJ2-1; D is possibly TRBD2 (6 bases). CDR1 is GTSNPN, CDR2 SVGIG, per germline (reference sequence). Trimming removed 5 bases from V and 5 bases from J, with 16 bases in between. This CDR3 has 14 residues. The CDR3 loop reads CAWATGTGDNEQFF. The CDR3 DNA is TGTGCCTGGGCCACCGGGACTGGCGACAATGAGCAGTTCTTC.

CDR3 in amino acids: CASSLGREFDEQYF. In DNA form, the CDR3 reads TGTGCCAGCAGCTTGGGGCGGGAGTTCGACGAGCAGTACTTC. V usage is TRBV5-4 and J usage is TRBJ2-7; 7 bases agree with TRBD2. The germline gives CDR1 SGHNT, CDR2 YYREEE (reference sequence). Losses at the gene ends were 0 bases for V and 5 bases for J; bases not matched to a gene: 5. The CDR3 length is 14 residues.

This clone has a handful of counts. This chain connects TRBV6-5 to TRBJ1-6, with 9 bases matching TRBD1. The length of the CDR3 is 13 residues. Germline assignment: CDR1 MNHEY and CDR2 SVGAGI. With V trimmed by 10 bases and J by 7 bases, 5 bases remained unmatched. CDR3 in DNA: TGTGCCACCACAGACAGGGGGAATTCACCCCTCCACTTT. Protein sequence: CATTDRGNSPLHF.

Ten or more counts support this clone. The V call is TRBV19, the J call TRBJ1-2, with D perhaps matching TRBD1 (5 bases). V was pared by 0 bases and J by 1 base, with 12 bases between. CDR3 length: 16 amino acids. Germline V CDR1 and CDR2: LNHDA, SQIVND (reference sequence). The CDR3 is CASSIDDSYINYGYTF. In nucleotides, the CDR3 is TGTGCCAGTAGTATAGATGACAGCTACATTAACTATGGCTACACCTTC.

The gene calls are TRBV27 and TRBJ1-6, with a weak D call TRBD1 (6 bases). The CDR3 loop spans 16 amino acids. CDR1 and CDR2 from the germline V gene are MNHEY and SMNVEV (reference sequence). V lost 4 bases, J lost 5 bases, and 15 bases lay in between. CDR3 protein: CASSSTGFLDNSPLHF. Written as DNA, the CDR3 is TGTGCCAGCAGTTCTACAGGGTTTTTAGATAATTCACCCCTCCACTTT.

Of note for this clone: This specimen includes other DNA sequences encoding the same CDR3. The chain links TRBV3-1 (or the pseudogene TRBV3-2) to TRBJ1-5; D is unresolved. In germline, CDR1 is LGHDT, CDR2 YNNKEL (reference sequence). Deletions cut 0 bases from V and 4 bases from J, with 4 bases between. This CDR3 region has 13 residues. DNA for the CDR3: TGTGCCAGCAGCCAAGACCGTAATCAGCCCCAGCATTTT. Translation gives CASSQDRNQPQHF.

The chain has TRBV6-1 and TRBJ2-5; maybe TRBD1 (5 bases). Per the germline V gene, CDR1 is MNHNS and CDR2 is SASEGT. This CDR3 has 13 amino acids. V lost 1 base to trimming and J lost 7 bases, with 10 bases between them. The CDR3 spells CASSEEGPRTQYF. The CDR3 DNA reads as TGTGCCAGCAGTGAAGAGGGGCCTCGGACCCAGTACTTC.

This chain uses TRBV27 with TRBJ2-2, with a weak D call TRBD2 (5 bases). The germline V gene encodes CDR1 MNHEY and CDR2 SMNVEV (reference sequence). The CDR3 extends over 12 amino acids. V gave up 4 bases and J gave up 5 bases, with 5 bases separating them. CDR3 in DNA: TGTGCCAGCAGTTGGACTACCGGGGAGCTGTTTTTT. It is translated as CASSWTTGELFF.

CDR3 nucleotide sequence: TGTGCCAGCAAGCCCGGGACTAGTAACGAGCAGTACTTC. It encodes CASKPGTSNEQYF. The gene calls are TRBV27 and TRBJ2-7; 8 positions agree with TRBD2. V was pared by 7 bases and J by 5 bases, with 7 bases of the junction left unmatched. The CDR3 runs to 13 residues. In germline, CDR1 is MNHEY, CDR2 SMNVEV (reference sequence).

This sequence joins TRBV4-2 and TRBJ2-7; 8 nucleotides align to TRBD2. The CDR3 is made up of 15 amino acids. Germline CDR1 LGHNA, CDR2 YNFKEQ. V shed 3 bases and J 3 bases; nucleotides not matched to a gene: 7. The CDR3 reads CASSHRSGGLYEQYF. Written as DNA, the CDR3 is TGTGCCAGCAGCCACCGAAGCGGGGGCCTCTACGAGCAGTACTTC.

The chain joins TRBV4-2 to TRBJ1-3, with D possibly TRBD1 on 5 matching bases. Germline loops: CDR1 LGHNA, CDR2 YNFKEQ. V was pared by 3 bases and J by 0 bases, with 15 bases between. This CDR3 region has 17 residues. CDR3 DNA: TGTGCCAGCAGCCAGTTCATCGGGACTTCCTCTGGAAACACCATATATTTT. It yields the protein CASSQFIGTSSGNTIYF.

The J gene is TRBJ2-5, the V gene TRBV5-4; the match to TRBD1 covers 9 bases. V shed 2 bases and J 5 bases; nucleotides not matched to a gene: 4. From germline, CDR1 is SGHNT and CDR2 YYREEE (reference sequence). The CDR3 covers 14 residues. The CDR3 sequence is CASSLQGARETQYF. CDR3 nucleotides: TGTGCCAGCAGCTTACAGGGGGCTCGGGAGACCCAGTACTTC. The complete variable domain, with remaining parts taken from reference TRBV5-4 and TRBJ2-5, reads ETGVTQSPTHLIKTRGQQVTLRCSSQSGHNTVSWYQQALGQGPQFIFQYYREEENGRGNFPPRFSGLQFPNYSSELNVNALELDDSALYLCASSLQGARETQYFGPGTRLLVL.

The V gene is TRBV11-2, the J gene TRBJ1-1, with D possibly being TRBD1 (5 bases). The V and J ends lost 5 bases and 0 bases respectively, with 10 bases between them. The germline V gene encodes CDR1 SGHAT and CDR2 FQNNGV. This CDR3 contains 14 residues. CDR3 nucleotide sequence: TGTGCCAGCAGCCCCGCAGGGATGAACACTGAAGCTTTCTTT. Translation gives CASSPAGMNTEAFF.

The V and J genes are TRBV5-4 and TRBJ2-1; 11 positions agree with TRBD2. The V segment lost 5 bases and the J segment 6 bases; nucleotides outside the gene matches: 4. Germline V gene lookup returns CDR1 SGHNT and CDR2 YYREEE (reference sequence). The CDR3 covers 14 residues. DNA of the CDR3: TGTGCCAGCAGTCCTGGGACTAGCGGCAATGAGCAGTTCTTC. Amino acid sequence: CASSPGTSGNEQFF.

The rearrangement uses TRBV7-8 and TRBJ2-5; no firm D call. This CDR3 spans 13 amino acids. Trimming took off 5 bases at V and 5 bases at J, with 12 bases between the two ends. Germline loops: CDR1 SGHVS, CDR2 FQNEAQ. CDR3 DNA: TGTGCCAGCAGCATTAGCCCCCGGGAGACCCAGTACTTC. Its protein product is CASSISPRETQYF. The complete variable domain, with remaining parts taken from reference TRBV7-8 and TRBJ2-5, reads GAGVSQSPRYKVAKRGQDVALRCDPISGHVSLFWYQQALGQGPEFLTYFQNEAQLDKSGLPSDRFFAERPEGSVSTLKIQRTQQEDSAVYLCASSISPRETQYFGPGTRLLVL.

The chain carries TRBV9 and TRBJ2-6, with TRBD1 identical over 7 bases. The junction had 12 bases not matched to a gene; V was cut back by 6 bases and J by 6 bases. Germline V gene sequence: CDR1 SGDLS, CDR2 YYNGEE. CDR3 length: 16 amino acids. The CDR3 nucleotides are TGTGCCAGCACCAAGGGGGCGGTACTTACGGCCAACGTCCTGACTTTC. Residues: CASTKGAVLTANVLTF.

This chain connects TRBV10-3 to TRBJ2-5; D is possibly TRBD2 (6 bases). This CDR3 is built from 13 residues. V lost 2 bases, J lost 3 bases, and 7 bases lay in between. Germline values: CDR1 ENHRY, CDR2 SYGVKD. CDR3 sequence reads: CAISEGGEETQYF. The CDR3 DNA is TGTGCCATCAGTGAGGGAGGGGAAGAGACCCAGTACTTC.